This T cell receptor beta chain was captured by sequencing in a study of cytomegalovirus exposure and HLA in healthy donors. PCR involved 60 Vbeta and 13 Jbeta primers. The repertoire was sequenced with immunoSEQ multiplex PCR; TCRdb's copy has only in-frame clones and lacks some. Seen here are approximately 150,000 clones, approximately 71% observed once, and the top ten hold about 3.1%. J gave up 7 bases and V 4 bases, and 7 bases lay outside the gene matches. The CDR3 runs 15 residues. Germline-derived CDR1 and CDR2 are SGHRS and YFSETQ. Study-wide results and caveats: Previous analysis showed most TCR beta V segments were productive about 90% or about 30% of the time. The sole available immune exposure information was CMV serostatus.

Details on this clone: Its antigen is not known.

Material: PBMCs. The chain links TRBV5-1 to TRBJ2-1, with 11 bases matching TRBD2. This TCR was sampled from a man aged 40-55 years in good health and CMV-seronegative. CDR3 residues: CASSPLAGGPNEQFF. In DNA, the CDR3 is TGCGCCAGCAGCCCGCTAGCGGGGGGCCCGAATGAGCAGTTCTTC.